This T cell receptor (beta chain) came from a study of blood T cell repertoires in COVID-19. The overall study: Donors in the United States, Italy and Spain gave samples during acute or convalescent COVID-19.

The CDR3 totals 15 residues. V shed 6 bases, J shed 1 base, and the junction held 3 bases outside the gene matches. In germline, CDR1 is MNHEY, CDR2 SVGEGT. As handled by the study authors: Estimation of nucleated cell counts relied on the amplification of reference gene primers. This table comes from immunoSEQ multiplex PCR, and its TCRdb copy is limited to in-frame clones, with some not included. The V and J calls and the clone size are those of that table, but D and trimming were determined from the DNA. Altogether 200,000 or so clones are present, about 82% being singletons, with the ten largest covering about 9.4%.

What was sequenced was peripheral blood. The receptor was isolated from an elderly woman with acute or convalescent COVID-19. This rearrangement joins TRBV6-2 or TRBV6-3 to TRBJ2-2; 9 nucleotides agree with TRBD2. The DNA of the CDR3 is TGTGCCAGCAGCCTGACTAGCGGGAACACCGGGGAGCTGTTTTTT. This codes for CASSLTSGNTGELFF.